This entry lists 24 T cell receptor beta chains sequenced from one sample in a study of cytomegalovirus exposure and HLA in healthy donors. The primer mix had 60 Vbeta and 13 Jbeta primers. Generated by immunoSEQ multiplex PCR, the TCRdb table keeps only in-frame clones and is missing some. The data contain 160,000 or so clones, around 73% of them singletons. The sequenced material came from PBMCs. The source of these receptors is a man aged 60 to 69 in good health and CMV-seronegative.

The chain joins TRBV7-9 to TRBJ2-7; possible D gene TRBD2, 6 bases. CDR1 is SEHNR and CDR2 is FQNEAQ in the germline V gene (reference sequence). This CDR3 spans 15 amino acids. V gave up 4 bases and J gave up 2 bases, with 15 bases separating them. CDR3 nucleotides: TGTGCCAGCAGCTCACTTGGGGACTCGACCTACGAGCAGTACTTC. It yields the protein CASSSLGDSTYEQYF.

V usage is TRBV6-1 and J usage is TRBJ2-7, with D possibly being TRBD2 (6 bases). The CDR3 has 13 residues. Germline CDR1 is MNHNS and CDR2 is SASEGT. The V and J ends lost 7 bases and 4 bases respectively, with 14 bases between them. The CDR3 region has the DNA TGTGCCAGCACTCCCGGGAGAACATACGAGCAGTACTTC. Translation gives CASTPGRTYEQYF.

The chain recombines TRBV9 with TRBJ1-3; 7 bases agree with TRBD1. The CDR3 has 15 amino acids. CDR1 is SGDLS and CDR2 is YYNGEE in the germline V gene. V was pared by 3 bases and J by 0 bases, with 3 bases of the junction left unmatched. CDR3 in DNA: TGTGCCAGCAGCGGGGGACAGCTCTCTGGAAACACCATATATTTT. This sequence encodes CASSGGQLSGNTIYF.

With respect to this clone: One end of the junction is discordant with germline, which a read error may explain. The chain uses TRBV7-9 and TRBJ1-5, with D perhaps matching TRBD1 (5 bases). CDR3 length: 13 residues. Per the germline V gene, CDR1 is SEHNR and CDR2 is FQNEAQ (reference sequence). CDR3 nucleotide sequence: TGTGCCAGCAGCGCGACAGTCAATCAGCCCCAGAATTTT. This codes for CASSATVNQPQNF. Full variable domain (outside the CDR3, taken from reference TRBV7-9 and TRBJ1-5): DTGVSQNPRHKITKRGQNVTFRCDPISEHNRLYWYRQTLGQGPEFLTYFQNEAQLEKSRLLSDRFSAERPKGSFSTLEIQRTEQGDSAMYLCASSATVNQPQNFGDGTRLSIL.

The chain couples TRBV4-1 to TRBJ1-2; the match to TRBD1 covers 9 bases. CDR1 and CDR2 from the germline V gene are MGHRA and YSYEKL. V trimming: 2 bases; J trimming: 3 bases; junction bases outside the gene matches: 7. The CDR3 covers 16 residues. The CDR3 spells CASSQTGTGSYYGYTF. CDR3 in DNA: TGCGCCAGCAGCCAAACCGGGACAGGGTCATACTATGGCTACACCTTC.

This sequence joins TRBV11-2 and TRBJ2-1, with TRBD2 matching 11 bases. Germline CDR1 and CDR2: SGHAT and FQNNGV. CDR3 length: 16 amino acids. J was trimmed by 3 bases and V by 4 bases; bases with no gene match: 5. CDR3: CASSSGTSGYYNEQFF. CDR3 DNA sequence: TGTGCCAGCAGCTCCGGGACTAGCGGCTACTACAATGAGCAGTTCTTC.

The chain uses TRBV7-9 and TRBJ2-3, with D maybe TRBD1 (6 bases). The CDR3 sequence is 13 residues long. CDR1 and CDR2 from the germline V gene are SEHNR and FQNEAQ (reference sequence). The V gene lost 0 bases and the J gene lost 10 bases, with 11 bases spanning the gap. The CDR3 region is CASSLAEGTSQYF. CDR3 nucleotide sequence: TGTGCCAGCAGCTTAGCGGAAGGGACATCGCAGTATTTT.

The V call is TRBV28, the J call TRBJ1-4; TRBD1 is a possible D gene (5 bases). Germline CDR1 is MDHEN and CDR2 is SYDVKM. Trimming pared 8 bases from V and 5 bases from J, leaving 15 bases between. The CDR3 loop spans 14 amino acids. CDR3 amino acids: CASDGGGGNEKLFF. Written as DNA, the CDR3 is TGTGCCAGCGATGGCGGGGGGGGGAATGAAAAACTGTTTTTT.

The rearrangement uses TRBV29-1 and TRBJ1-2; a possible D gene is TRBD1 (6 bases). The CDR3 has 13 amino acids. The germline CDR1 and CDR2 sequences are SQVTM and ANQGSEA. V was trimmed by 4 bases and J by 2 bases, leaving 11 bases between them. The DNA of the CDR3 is TGCAGCGTTGGGGCAGGGGAGAACTATGGCTACACCTTC. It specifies CSVGAGENYGYTF. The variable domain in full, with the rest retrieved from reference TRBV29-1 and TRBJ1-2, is SAVISQKPSRDICQRGTSLTIQCQVDSQVTMMFWYRQQPGQSLTLIATANQGSEATYESGFVIDKFPISRPNLTFSTLTVSNMSPEDSSIYLCSVGAGENYGYTFGSGTRLTVV.

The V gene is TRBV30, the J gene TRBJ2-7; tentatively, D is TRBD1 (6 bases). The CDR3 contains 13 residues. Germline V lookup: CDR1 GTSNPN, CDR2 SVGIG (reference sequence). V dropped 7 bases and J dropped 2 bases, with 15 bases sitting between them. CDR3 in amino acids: CALWGRTTYEQYF. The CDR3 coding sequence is TGTGCCTTATGGGGGCGAACAACCTACGAGCAGTACTTC.

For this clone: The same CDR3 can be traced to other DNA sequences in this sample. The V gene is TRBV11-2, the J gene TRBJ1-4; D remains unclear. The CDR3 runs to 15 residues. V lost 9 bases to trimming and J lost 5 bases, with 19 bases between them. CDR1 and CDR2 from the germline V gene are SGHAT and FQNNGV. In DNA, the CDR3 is TGTGCCAGTCAAACCAACGGCAGACAAAATGAAAAACTGTTTTTT. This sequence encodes CASQTNGRQNEKLFF.

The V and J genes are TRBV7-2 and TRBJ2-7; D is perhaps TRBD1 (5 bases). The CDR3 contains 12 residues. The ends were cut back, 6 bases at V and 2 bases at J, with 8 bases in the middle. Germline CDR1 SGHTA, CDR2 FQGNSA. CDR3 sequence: CASSSDTYEQYF. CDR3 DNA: TGTGCCAGCAGTTCGGACACCTACGAGCAGTACTTC.

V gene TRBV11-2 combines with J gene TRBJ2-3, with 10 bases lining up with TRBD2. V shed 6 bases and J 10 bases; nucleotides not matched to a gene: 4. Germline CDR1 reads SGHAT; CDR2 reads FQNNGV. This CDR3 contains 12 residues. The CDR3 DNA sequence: TGTGCCAGCAGAGCGGGGGGGCTGGCGCAGTATTTT. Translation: CASRAGGLAQYF.

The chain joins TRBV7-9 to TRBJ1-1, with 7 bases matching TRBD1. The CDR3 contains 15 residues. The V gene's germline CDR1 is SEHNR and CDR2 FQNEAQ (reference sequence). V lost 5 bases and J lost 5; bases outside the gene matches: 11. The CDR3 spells CASSPGGGGDTEAFF. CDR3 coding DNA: TGTGCCAGCAGCCCCGGAGGGGGCGGGGATACTGAAGCTTTCTTT.

CDR3 region: CAWSGTTGYNEQFF. The CDR3 nucleotides are TGTGCCTGGAGTGGGACTACCGGGTACAATGAGCAGTTCTTC. The chain carries TRBV30 and TRBJ2-1, with D possibly being TRBD2 (6 bases). The CDR3 runs to 14 residues. Per germline, CDR1 GTSNPN and CDR2 SVGIG (reference sequence). The V gene lost 1 base and the J gene lost 4 bases, with 11 bases spanning the gap.

Written as DNA, the CDR3 is TGTGCCAGCAGCCGTGGGCTAGCGGGAGTCGCCGGGGAGCTGTTTTTT. Protein sequence: CASSRGLAGVAGELFF. This chain joins TRBV7-9 and TRBJ2-2, with 10 bases matching TRBD2. CDR3 length: 16 residues. With V trimmed by 5 bases and J by 6 bases, 9 bases remained unmatched. Per germline, CDR1 SEHNR and CDR2 FQNEAQ (reference sequence).

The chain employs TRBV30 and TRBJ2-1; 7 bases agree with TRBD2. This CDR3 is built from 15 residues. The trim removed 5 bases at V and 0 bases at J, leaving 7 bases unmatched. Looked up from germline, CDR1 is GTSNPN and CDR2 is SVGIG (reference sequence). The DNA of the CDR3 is TGTGCCTGGTCATCTAGCGGATACTCCTACAATGAGCAGTTCTTC. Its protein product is CAWSSSGYSYNEQFF.

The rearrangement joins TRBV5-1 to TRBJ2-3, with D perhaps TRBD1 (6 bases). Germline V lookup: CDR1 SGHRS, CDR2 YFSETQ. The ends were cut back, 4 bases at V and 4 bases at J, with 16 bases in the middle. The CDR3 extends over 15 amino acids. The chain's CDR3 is CASSPEGGRPDTQYF. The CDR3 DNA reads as TGCGCCAGCAGCCCCGAAGGGGGTCGCCCAGATACGCAGTATTTT.

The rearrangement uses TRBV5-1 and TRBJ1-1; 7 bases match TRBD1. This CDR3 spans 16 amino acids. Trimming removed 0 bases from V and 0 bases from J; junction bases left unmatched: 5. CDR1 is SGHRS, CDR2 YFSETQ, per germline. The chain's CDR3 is CASSLEGGILNTEAFF. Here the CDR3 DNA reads TGCGCCAGCAGCTTGGAAGGGGGCATCTTGAACACTGAAGCTTTCTTT.

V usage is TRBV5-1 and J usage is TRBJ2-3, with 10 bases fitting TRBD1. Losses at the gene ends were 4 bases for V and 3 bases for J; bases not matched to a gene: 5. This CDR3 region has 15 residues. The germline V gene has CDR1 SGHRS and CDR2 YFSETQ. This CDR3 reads CASSPRTGGTDTQYF. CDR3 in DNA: TGCGCCAGCAGCCCCCGGACAGGGGGGACAGATACGCAGTATTTT.

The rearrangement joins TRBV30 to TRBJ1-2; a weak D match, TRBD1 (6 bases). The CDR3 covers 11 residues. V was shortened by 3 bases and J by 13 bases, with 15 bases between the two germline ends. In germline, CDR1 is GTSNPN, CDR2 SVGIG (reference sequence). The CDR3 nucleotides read TGTGCCTGGAGCCCGGGACACCAATCCACCTTC. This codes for CAWSPGHQSTF.

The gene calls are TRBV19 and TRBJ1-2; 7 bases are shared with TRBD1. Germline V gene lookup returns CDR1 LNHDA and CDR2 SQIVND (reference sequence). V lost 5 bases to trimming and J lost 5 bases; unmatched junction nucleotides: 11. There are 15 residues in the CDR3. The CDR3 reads CASSLQTGIRYGYTF. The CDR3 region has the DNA TGTGCCAGTAGTCTCCAGACAGGGATTCGTTATGGCTACACCTTC.

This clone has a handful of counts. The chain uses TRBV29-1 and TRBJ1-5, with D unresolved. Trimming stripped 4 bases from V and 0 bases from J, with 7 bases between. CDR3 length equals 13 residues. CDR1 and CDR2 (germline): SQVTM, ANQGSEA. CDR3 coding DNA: TGCAGCGTTGGCGGGGATAGCAATCAGCCCCAGCATTTT. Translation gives CSVGGDSNQPQHF.

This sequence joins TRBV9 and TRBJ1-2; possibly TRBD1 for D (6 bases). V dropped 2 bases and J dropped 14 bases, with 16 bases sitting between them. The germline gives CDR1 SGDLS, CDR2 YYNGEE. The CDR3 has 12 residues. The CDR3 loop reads CASSVSQKGVTF. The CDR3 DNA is TGTGCCAGCAGCGTGAGCCAGAAGGGGGTGACCTTC.